This TCR beta chain emerged from a study of T-cell memory formation after mild COVID-19. Study-level points and caveats: Certain responding clones were present in pre-infection memory, suggesting participation of cross-reactive memory.

In its sample, this clonotype was seen a few times. Antigen: not known. One entry per CDR3 protein, called by TCRdb with MiXCR from the 5' RACE reads. The sample carries tens of thousands of distinct CDR3 sequences, around 12% recorded once. Germline values: CDR1 DFQATT, CDR2 SNEGSKA (reference sequence). After removal of 3 bases from V and 2 bases from J, the junction contained 10 bases not matched to a gene. This CDR3 spans 19 amino acids. The clonotype was recovered from a man younger than 30 who had mild COVID-19 (a few samples of this study predate the infection). Cell type and time point are not known. The rearrangement joins TRBV20-1 to TRBJ2-1; 16 bases line up with TRBD2. Sequenced: PBMCs or a T cell subset sorted from them (not recorded which). CDR3 region: CSASTLGLAGGPTYNEQFF. Written as DNA, the CDR3 is TGCAGTGCTAGCACGCTGGGACTAGCGGGGGGGCCCACCTACAATGAGCAGTTCTTC.